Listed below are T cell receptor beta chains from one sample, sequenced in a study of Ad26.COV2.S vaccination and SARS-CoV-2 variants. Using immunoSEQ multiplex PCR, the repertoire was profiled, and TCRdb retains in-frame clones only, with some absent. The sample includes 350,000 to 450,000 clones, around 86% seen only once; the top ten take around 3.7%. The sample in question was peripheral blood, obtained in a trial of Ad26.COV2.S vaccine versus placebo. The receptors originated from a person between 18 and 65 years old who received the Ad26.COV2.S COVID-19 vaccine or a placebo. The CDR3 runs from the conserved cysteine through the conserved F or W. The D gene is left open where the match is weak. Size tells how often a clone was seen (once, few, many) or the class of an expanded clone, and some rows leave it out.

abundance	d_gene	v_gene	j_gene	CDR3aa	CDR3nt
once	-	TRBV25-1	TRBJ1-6	CASSGGSSYNSPLHF	TGTGCCAGCAGTGGGGGGAGCTCCTATAATTCACCCCTCCACTTT
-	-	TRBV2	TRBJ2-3	CASSEAIGTDTQYF	TGTGCCAGCAGTGAAGCAATAGGCACAGATACGCAGTATTTT
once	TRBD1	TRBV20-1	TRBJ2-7	CSASGDRRHSYEQYF	TGCAGTGCTAGTGGGGACAGGAGACACTCCTACGAGCAGTACTTC
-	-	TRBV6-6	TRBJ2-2	CASSPTLGGRGTGELFF	TGTGCCAGCAGTCCCACCTTAGGGGGGCGCGGAACCGGGGAGCTGTTTTTT
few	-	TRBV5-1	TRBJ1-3	CASSSDTGTGNTIYF	TGCGCCAGCAGCTCAGATACCGGGACAGGAAACACCATATATTTT
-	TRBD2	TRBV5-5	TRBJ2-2	CASSLASGLAGRATGELFF	TGTGCCAGCAGCTTGGCCTCGGGACTAGCGGGGAGGGCTACCGGGGAGCTGTTTTTT
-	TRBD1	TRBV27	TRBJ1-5	CASSLSRRGSQPQHF	TGTGCCAGCAGTTTATCCCGCAGGGGGAGTCAGCCCCAGCATTTT
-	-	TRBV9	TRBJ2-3	CASSVAGGLPTDTQYF	TGTGCCAGCAGCGTAGCTGGGGGACTTCCCACAGATACGCAGTATTTT
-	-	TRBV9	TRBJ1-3	CASSLGTPQEGNTIYF	TGTGCCAGCAGCCTCGGGACTCCTCAGGAAGGAAACACCATATATTTT
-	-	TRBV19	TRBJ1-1	CASRAGLMNTEAFF	TGTGCCAGTAGGGCGGGGTTGATGAACACTGAAGCTTTCTTT
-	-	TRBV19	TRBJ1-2	CASSIGRGYGYTF	TGTGCCAGTAGTATAGGCAGGGGATATGGCTACACCTTC
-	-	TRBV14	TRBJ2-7	CASSQGLTVRIYEQYF	TGTGCCAGCAGCCAAGGTCTGACAGTCAGGATCTACGAGCAGTACTTC
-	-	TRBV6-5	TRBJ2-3	CASSYRTGTQYF	TGTGCCAGCAGTTACCGGACGGGAACGCAGTATTTT
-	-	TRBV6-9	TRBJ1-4	CASSYPSGPEKLFF	TGTGCCAGCAGTTATCCTTCAGGGCCCGAAAAACTGTTTTTT
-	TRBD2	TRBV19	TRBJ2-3	CATGGGQSTDTQYF	TGTGCCACCGGGGGGGGACAAAGCACAGATACGCAGTATTTT
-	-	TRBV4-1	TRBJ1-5	CASSEGNQPQHF	TGCGCCAGCAGCGAGGGAAATCAGCCCCAGCATTTT
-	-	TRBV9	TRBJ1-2	CASSVEGTTNYGYTF	TGTGCCAGCAGCGTAGAAGGCACTACTAACTATGGCTACACCTTC
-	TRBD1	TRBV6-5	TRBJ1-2	CASSKDRATNGYTF	TGTGCCAGCAGTAAGGACAGGGCGACTAATGGCTACACCTTC
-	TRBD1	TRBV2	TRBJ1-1	CASSEGGLGQGPAGAFF	TGTGCCAGCAGTGAAGGTGGTTTGGGACAGGGGCCCGCAGGAGCTTTCTTT
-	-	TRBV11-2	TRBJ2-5	CASSLVGWGALQETQYF	TGTGCCAGCAGCTTAGTGGGGTGGGGGGCCCTCCAAGAGACCCAGTACTTC
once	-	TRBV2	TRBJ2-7	CASSVGTLSYEQYF	TGTGCCAGCAGTGTGGGGACCCTCTCCTACGAGCAGTACTTC
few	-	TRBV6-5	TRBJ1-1	CASSYSLHGDSFF	TGTGCCAGCAGTTACTCGTTACACGGAGATTCTTTCTTT
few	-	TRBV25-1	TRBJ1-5	CASSEGQGHQPQHF	TGTGCCAGCAGTGAAGGGCAGGGACACCAGCCCCAGCATTTT
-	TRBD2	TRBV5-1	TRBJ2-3	CASSWTRGGADTQYF	TGCGCCAGCAGCTGGACACGGGGGGGTGCAGATACGCAGTATTTT
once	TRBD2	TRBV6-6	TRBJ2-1	CASSRTSGVSYNEQFF	TGTGCCAGCAGTCGGACTAGCGGGGTTTCCTACAATGAGCAGTTCTTC
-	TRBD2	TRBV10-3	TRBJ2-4	CAISAGTSGLLAKNIQYF	TGTGCCATCAGTGCGGGGACTAGCGGGCTACTAGCCAAAAACATTCAGTACTTC
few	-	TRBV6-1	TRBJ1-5	CASSEGYGGGNQPQHF	TGTGCCAGCAGTGAGGGCTACGGGGGTGGCAATCAGCCCCAGCATTTT
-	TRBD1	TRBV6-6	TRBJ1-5	CASTLQGMSQPQHF	TGTGCCAGCACCCTACAGGGGATGAGTCAGCCCCAGCATTTT
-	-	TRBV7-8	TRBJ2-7	CASSQPRGSYEQYF	TGTGCCAGCAGCCAACCGCGCGGTTCCTACGAGCAGTACTTC
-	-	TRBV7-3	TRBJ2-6	CASSFASGANVLTF	TGTGCCAGCAGCTTTGCGTCTGGGGCCAACGTCCTGACTTTC
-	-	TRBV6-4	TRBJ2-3	CASSEDGTLSTDTQYF	TGTGCCAGCAGTGAGGACGGGACATTGAGCACAGATACGCAGTATTTT
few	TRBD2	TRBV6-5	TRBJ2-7	CASSPPSGGSYEQYF	TGTGCCAGCAGCCCGCCTAGCGGGGGCTCCTACGAGCAGTACTTC
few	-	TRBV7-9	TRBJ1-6	CALGTSNSPLHF	TGTGCTCTGGGGACTTCGAATTCACCCCTCCACTTT